These 20 T cell receptor beta chains originate from one sample sequenced in a study of T cell repertoires in cytomegalovirus infection. TCRdb passed the reads through MiXCR, listing each CDR3 protein once. The table includes some 500,000 distinct CDR3 sequences, 30% to 40% detected once. Which antigens these TCRs recognize remains unknown. Sequenced material: cultured PBMCs, taken from culture after CMV antigen stimulation. These receptors all come from a human donor in good health (CMV status not recorded). Some clones in this sample may be carry-over from other donors' samples.

A few counts support this clonotype. V gene TRBV4-3 combines with J gene TRBJ1-5, with 8 bases aligning to TRBD1. With V trimmed by 0 bases and J by 10 bases, 14 bases remained unmatched. The length of the CDR3 is 17 residues. CDR1 and CDR2 (germline): LGHNA, YSLEER. As DNA, the CDR3 is TGCGCCAGCAGCCAAGATCGGGCAGGGGGCGATGGATTACCCCAGCATTTT. Translation: CASSQDRAGGDGLPQHF.

This clonotype showed up just a few times. This chain uses TRBV7-2 with TRBJ1-2; TRBD1 might be the D (6 bases). CDR1 and CDR2 from the germline V gene are SGHTA and FQGNSA. This CDR3 is 14 amino acids long. Trimming removed 5 bases from V and 4 bases from J, with 14 bases in between. The CDR3 sequence: CASSINPGAYGYTF. The CDR3 DNA reads as TGTGCCAGCAGCATCAACCCGGGGGCCTATGGCTACACCTTC.

This clonotype was counted a few times. This chain connects TRBV5-6 to TRBJ1-3; the D is unclear. V lost 3 bases, J lost 4 bases, and 14 bases lay in between. There are 15 residues in the CDR3. CDR1 and CDR2 from the germline V gene are SGHDT and YYEEEE. The CDR3, as DNA: TGTGCCAGCAGCTCTACTCGAATATCGGGAAACACCATATATTTT. Amino acid sequence: CASSSTRISGNTIYF.

This rearrangement joins TRBV4-3 to TRBJ1-2; D ambiguous. The ends were cut back, 0 bases at V and 3 bases at J, with 14 bases in the middle. Per germline, CDR1 LGHNA and CDR2 YSLEER. The CDR3 contains 16 residues. The CDR3 bases are TGCGCCAGCAGCCAAGATAAGTGGGGTGACGACTATGGCTACACCTTC. Its protein is CASSQDKWGDDYGYTF.

The rearrangement links TRBV7-3 to TRBJ2-2; D is ambiguous. Trimming pared 5 bases from V and 6 bases from J, leaving 10 bases between. CDR3 length equals 13 residues. Germline V gene data show CDR1 as SGHTA and CDR2 as FQGTGA. CDR3 protein: CASSLTRPGELFF. CDR3 coding DNA: TGTGCCAGCAGCCTTACCCGGCCCGGGGAGCTGTTTTTT.

A few counts support this clonotype. V gene TRBV6-5 combines with J gene TRBJ1-1; 8 nucleotides agree with TRBD1. This CDR3 region has 15 residues. Germline trimming cut 0 bases from V and 6 bases from J; bases unmatched to any gene: 6. Germline values: CDR1 MNHEY, CDR2 SVGAGI. Here the CDR3 DNA reads TGTGCCAGCAGTTACTCGGTGCAGGGGGCCTCTGAAGCTTTCTTT. Protein sequence: CASSYSVQGASEAFF.

This chain links TRBV7-6 with TRBJ2-2; possibly TRBD1 or TRBD2 for D (6 bases each). This CDR3 has 16 residues. V gave up 0 bases and J gave up 1 base, with 9 bases separating them. Germline V CDR1 and CDR2: SGHVS, FNYEAQ. The CDR3 spells CASSLAGGKNTGELFF. The CDR3 DNA reads TGTGCCAGCAGCTTAGCGGGGGGCAAGAACACCGGGGAGCTGTTTTTT.

In this sample, this clonotype turned up once. The chain couples TRBV3-1 to TRBJ2-5; 11 positions match TRBD2. The CDR3 contains 16 residues. Germline V gives CDR1 LGHDT, CDR2 YNNKEL (reference sequence). Losses at the gene ends were 0 bases for V and 5 bases for J; bases not matched to a gene: 5. CDR3 bases: TGTGCCAGCAGCCAAGAGACTAGCGGGGTTAGGGAGACCCAGTACTTC. It specifies CASSQETSGVRETQYF.

This clonotype was seen more than once but under ten times. The V and J genes are TRBV5-4 and TRBJ2-3; 9 bases fit TRBD1. There are 17 residues in the CDR3. Trimming took 4 bases from V and 8 from J; bases not matched to a gene: 17. Germline V gene data show CDR1 as SGHNT and CDR2 as YYREEE (reference sequence). The CDR3 DNA is TGTGCCAGCAGCCGACTAGGACAGGGGCTAATTGTCGGTACGCAGTATTTT. This sequence encodes CASSRLGQGLIVGTQYF.

This clonotype came up many times. The J gene is TRBJ1-1, the V gene TRBV7-9; the D gene is possibly TRBD1 (6 bases). Trimming left V 2 bases short and J 1 base short, with 11 bases between. CDR1 and CDR2 from the germline V gene are SEHNR and FQNEAQ (reference sequence). This CDR3 comprises 15 residues. The CDR3 here is CASSLNGGKNTEAFF. CDR3 sequence (DNA): TGTGCCAGCAGCTTAAATGGGGGCAAGAACACTGAAGCTTTCTTT.

Only a few counts were recorded for this clonotype. The rearrangement joins TRBV28 to TRBJ1-2; D gene unclear. The CDR3 is 13 amino acids. CDR1 is MDHEN and CDR2 is SYDVKM in the germline V gene. The V and J ends lost 7 bases and 4 bases respectively, with 13 bases between them. The CDR3 DNA follows: TGTGCCAGCAATGCCGGGTCCGGCTATGGCTACACCTTC. This sequence encodes CASNAGSGYGYTF.

The CDR3 DNA reads TGCAGCGTTCTGGGCAGGGCGGAAAAACTGTTTTTT. This codes for CSVLGRAEKLFF. The V gene is TRBV29-1, the J gene TRBJ1-4; tentatively, D is TRBD1 (5 bases). The V end lost 5 bases, the J end lost 8 bases, and 12 bases lay between the germline ends. Germline values: CDR1 SQVTM, CDR2 ANQGSEA. This CDR3 comprises 12 residues.

The DNA of the CDR3 is TGTGCCAGCAGCTTAGGGTTGGCGGGAGTGGGTCCAGATACGCAGTATTTT. Translating it yields CASSLGLAGVGPDTQYF. This chain uses TRBV7-4 with TRBJ2-3; 7 bases map to TRBD2. Germline CDR1 reads SGHVT; CDR2 reads SQSDAQ. The V gene end was trimmed by 1 base and the J gene end by 4 bases; junction bases not matched to a gene: 11. CDR3 length: 17 amino acids.

This sequence joins TRBV6-2 or TRBV6-3 and TRBJ2-2, with TRBD2 matching over 12 bases. Germline trimming cut 5 bases from V and 3 bases from J; bases unmatched to any gene: 7. CDR1 MNHEY and CDR2 SVGEGT come from the germline V gene. This CDR3 comprises 17 residues. CDR3 coding DNA: TGTGCCAGCAGTGAGACTAGCGGGAGATTGGACACCGGGGAGCTGTTTTTT. Amino acids: CASSETSGRLDTGELFF.

This clonotype occurred a few times. The rearrangement joins TRBV6-2 or TRBV6-3 to TRBJ2-6; D unclear. The V gene's germline CDR1 is MNHEY and CDR2 SVGEGT. CDR3 length: 15 residues. Trimming took off 7 bases at V and 1 base at J, with 11 bases between the two ends. The CDR3 here is CASNVLSSGANVLTF. The CDR3 coding sequence is TGTGCCAGCAATGTACTGTCTTCTGGGGCCAACGTCCTGACTTTC.

The chain has TRBV7-2 and TRBJ1-1; D is perhaps TRBD1 (6 bases). Germline V CDR1 and CDR2: SGHTA, FQGNSA. Trimming took 6 bases from V and 3 from J, leaving 14 bases between them. This CDR3 is 14 amino acids long. Here the CDR3 reads CASSLGGADTEAFF. The CDR3 DNA reads as TGTGCCAGCAGTCTAGGGGGGGCCGACACTGAAGCTTTCTTT.

The chain recombines TRBV12-3 or TRBV12-4 with TRBJ2-1; D may correspond to TRBD1 or TRBD2 (5 bases each). This CDR3 has 16 residues. Trimming cost V 4 bases and J 7 bases, with 20 bases left between them. Here the CDR3 DNA reads TGTGCCAGCAGTTCCGAGGGGCCAGGTTTGCGGAATGAGCAGTTCTTC. Its protein is CASSSEGPGLRNEQFF.

The gene calls are TRBV6-5 and TRBJ2-1; maybe TRBD2 (5 bases). V gave up 2 bases and J gave up 15 bases, with 26 bases separating them. Germline V gene data show CDR1 as MNHEY and CDR2 as SVGAGI. This CDR3 spans 16 amino acids. Written as DNA, the CDR3 is TGTGCCAGCAGTTACGACCGGGAAATAGCAATCTTGGGTCTGTTCTTC. Its protein product is CASSYDREIAILGLFF.

Written as DNA, the CDR3 is TGTGCCAGCAGCTCTCCGGGACTAGCGGTAACGAGCTCCTACAATGAGCAGTTCTTC. Residues: CASSSPGLAVTSSYNEQFF. The chain recombines TRBV7-9 with TRBJ2-1, with 11 bases matching TRBD2. V shed 4 bases, J shed 0 bases, and the junction held 11 bases outside the gene matches. The CDR3 spans 19 residues. Per germline, CDR1 SEHNR and CDR2 FQNEAQ (reference sequence).

J is TRBJ2-7 and V is TRBV7-2; no clear D. From germline, CDR1 is SGHTA and CDR2 FQGNSA. V lost 4 bases and J 5 bases, leaving 12 bases between the germline ends. The CDR3 runs 13 residues. In DNA, the CDR3 is TGTGCCAGCAGCTCGCCTCGTCCGAACGAGCAGTACTTC. Translated, it gives CASSSPRPNEQYF.